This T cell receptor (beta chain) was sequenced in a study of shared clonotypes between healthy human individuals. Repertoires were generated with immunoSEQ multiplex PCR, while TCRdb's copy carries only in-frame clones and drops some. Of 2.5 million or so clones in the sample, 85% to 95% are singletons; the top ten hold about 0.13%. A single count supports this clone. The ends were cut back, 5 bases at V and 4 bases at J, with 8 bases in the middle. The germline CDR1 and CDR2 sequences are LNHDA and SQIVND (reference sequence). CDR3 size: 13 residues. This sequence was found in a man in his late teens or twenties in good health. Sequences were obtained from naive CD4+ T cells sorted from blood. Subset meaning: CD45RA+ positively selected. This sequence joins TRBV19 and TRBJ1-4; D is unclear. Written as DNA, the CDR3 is TGTGCCAGTAGTCCCGACGGTAATGAAAAACTGTTTTTT. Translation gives CASSPDGNEKLFF.